This T cell receptor (beta chain) was sequenced in a study of cytomegalovirus exposure and HLA in healthy donors. Findings and caveats of the study: Presence/absence analyses assumed roughly uniform sequencing depth across donors, which may not hold. Cytomegalovirus association was assigned to under 200 TCR beta chains.

The PCR ran on 60 Vbeta and 13 Jbeta primers. The method was immunoSEQ multiplex PCR; TCRdb's version includes in-frame clones alone and lacks a portion of them. This table has 100,000 to 150,000 clones, under 80% appearing once. Worth noting for this clone: The antigen remains undetermined.

Sequencing was carried out using PBMCs. This clonotype was sampled from a woman aged 60-75 years in good health and CMV-seropositive.

Here the CDR3 DNA reads TGTGCCAGCAGCTTAGCCGGGACAGGAGATGTTAGCTCCTACAATGAGCAGTTCTTC. Translating it yields CASSLAGTGDVSSYNEQFF. The rearrangement links TRBV7-8 to TRBJ2-1, with 8 bases lining up with TRBD1. The J segment lost 0 bases and the V segment lost 0 bases, leaving 10 bases of the junction unmatched. The germline V gene encodes CDR1 SGHVS and CDR2 FQNEAQ. CDR3 size: 19 residues. Full variable domain (rest looked up from reference TRBV7-8 and TRBJ2-1): GAGVSQSPRYKVAKRGQDVALRCDPISGHVSLFWYQQALGQGPEFLTYFQNEAQLDKSGLPSDRFFAERPEGSVSTLKIQRTQQEDSAVYLCASSLAGTGDVSSYNEQFFGPGTRLTVL.